The 30 T cell receptor beta chains listed next were all sequenced from one sample in a study of molecular identifiers for immune sequencing clone quantification. TCRdb reprocessed the PCR reads with MiXCR, giving one entry per CDR3 protein. The table has 460,000 or so distinct CDR3 sequences, around 23% seen once. Sequenced sample: naive CD8+ T cells from blood, with Jurkat cell RNA spiked in. The subset was: FACS-sorted CD8+CD4-CCR7+CD45RA+ naive T cells. These receptors were obtained from a human donor in good health. Some libraries in this study had Jurkat cell RNA spiked in.

The chain joins TRBV6-5 to TRBJ2-5; 11 nucleotides line up with TRBD1. Unmatched junction bases numbered 4, after V lost 6 bases and J lost 1 base. The germline V gene encodes CDR1 MNHEY and CDR2 SVGAGI. The CDR3 totals 15 residues. DNA of the CDR3: TGTGCCAGCAGCCAGGGACAGGGGGTCCAAGAGACCCAGTACTTC. It specifies CASSQGQGVQETQYF.

J is TRBJ2-2 and V is TRBV7-6; no clear D. The V gene's germline CDR1 is SGHVS and CDR2 FNYEAQ. There are 15 residues in the CDR3. V lost 3 bases, J lost 5 bases, and 13 bases lay in between. The CDR3 protein is CASSLTAVRTGELFF. CDR3 bases: TGTGCCAGCAGCTTGACTGCGGTTCGGACCGGGGAGCTGTTTTTT.

The chain joins TRBV27 to TRBJ1-1; perhaps TRBD1 as D (5 bases). V gave up 5 bases and J gave up 11 bases, with 18 bases separating them. Per germline, CDR1 MNHEY and CDR2 SMNVEV (reference sequence). CDR3 size: 13 residues. The CDR3 here is CASSPGGGSEAFF. The CDR3 DNA follows: TGTGCCAGCAGTCCCGGGGGGGGATCCGAGGCTTTCTTT.

This clonotype was observed a handful of times. This chain joins TRBV7-2 and TRBJ2-1, with 8 bases fitting TRBD2. Germline CDR1 and CDR2: SGHTA and FQGNSA. This CDR3 spans 14 amino acids. V shed 2 bases, J shed 6 bases, and the junction held 3 bases outside the gene matches. In DNA form, the CDR3 reads TGTGCCAGCAGCTTAAGCGGGAGTGGCAATGAGCAGTTCTTC. It translates to CASSLSGSGNEQFF.

This clonotype showed up just a few times. The chain has TRBV28 and TRBJ2-2; D is possibly TRBD2 (6 bases). Trimming left V 3 bases short and J 4 bases short, with 9 bases between. Germline values: CDR1 MDHEN, CDR2 SYDVKM. CDR3 length equals 14 residues. The CDR3 loop reads CASSLGLGTGELFF. The CDR3 DNA reads as TGTGCCAGCAGTTTGGGACTCGGCACCGGGGAGCTGTTTTTT.

This clonotype was seen a few times. J is TRBJ2-1 and V is TRBV29-1, with a weak D call TRBD1 (6 bases). Trimming removed 5 bases from V and 8 bases from J, with 13 bases in between. The CDR3 covers 12 residues. CDR1 is SQVTM, CDR2 ANQGSEA, per germline. CDR3 region: CSVSKGEYEQFF. DNA of the CDR3: TGCAGCGTTTCGAAGGGGGAGTATGAGCAGTTCTTC.

This clonotype was counted between two and nine times. V usage is TRBV20-1 and J usage is TRBJ2-7, with 8 bases fitting TRBD2. V lost 0 bases and J lost 4; bases outside the gene matches: 5. This CDR3 comprises 14 residues. Germline V gene data show CDR1 as DFQATT and CDR2 as SNEGSKA (reference sequence). CDR3 residues: CSARDGTSGYEQYF. The CDR3 DNA sequence: TGCAGTGCTAGAGATGGGACTAGTGGGTACGAGCAGTACTTC.

This clonotype was seen a few times. The chain is built from TRBV19 and TRBJ2-3, with TRBD2 identical over 7 bases. J was trimmed by 4 bases and V by 1 base; bases with no gene match: 11. The CDR3 length is 17 residues. CDR1 is LNHDA and CDR2 is SQIVND in the germline V gene (reference sequence). The CDR3: CASSIVRASGDSDTQYF. The CDR3, as DNA: TGTGCCAGTAGTATAGTTCGGGCTAGCGGAGATTCAGATACGCAGTATTTT. The full variable domain, with the rest looked up from reference TRBV19 and TRBJ2-3, is DGGITQSPKYLFRKEGQNVTLSCEQNLNHDAMYWYRQDPGQGLRLIYYSQIVNDFQKGDIAEGYSVSREKKESFPLTVTSAQKNPTAFYLCASSIVRASGDSDTQYFGPGTRLTVL.

With regard to this clonotype: One base away lies a much larger clone, so this may be a sequencing read error. This sequence joins TRBV29-1 and TRBJ2-7; a weak D match, TRBD1 (6 bases). CDR1 and CDR2 from the germline V gene are SQVTM and ANQGSEA. The length of the CDR3 is 16 residues. CDR3 region: CSVGPGTRGGSYGQYF. The CDR3 region has the DNA TGCAGCGTCGGACCCGGGACCAGGGGTGGTAGCTACGGGCAGTACTTC.

This clonotype was seen a few times. Since no conserved phenylalanine or tryptophan closes the CDR3, a read error is the likely cause. The CDR3 is CASRGNTGELFY. The CDR3 region has the DNA TGTGCCAGCAGAGGGAACACCGGGGAGCTGTTTTAT. The rearrangement joins TRBV5-3 to TRBJ2-2; D is ambiguous. TRBV5-3 belongs to the ORF category, with a function that is uncertain. Trimming removed 8 bases from V and 1 base from J, with 6 bases in between. CDR3 length: 12 amino acids.

This chain uses TRBV6-5 with TRBJ2-2; D is unresolved. The V gene's germline CDR1 is MNHEY and CDR2 SVGAGI. This CDR3 comprises 13 residues. The V end was cut by 6 bases, the J end by 6 bases, with 11 bases between. CDR3 protein: CASSLIFPGELFF. Here the CDR3 DNA reads TGTGCCAGCAGCCTCATATTCCCCGGGGAGCTGTTTTTT.

There are many counts of this clonotype. The rearrangement links TRBV9 to TRBJ2-3; the match to TRBD1 covers 10 bases. Germline CDR1 SGDLS, CDR2 YYNGEE. After removal of 0 bases from V and 6 bases from J, the junction contained 4 bases not matched to a gene. The CDR3 is 15 amino acids. In DNA form, the CDR3 reads TGTGCCAGCAGCGTAGGACAGGGGGCTCGGGATACGCAGTATTTT. This codes for CASSVGQGARDTQYF.

A remark on this clonotype: Given a much more abundant clone one base away, this may be a read error. The chain combines TRBV27 with TRBJ2-5; 7 positions match TRBD1. This CDR3 spans 14 amino acids. Germline V CDR1 and CDR2: MNHEY, SMNVEV (reference sequence). The CDR3 reads CPSSLLQGPGTQYF. The CDR3 coding sequence is TGTCCCAGCAGTTTATTACAGGGGCCGGGGACCCAGTACTTC.

This clonotype was found many times. CDR3 DNA sequence: TGTGCCAGCACGGGGCAGGGTGAAGCTTTCTTT. Amino acids: CASTGQGEAFF. This rearrangement joins TRBV27 to TRBJ1-1; D might be TRBD1 (5 bases). The ends were cut back, 7 bases at V and 7 bases at J, with 10 bases in the middle. Per the germline V gene, CDR1 is MNHEY and CDR2 is SMNVEV (reference sequence). There are 11 residues in the CDR3.

This clonotype was counted a few times. This chain uses TRBV6-5 with TRBJ2-7; 9 bases fit TRBD1. The V gene end was trimmed by 6 bases and the J gene end by 6 bases; junction bases not matched to a gene: 3. The CDR3 is 12 amino acids. The germline V gene encodes CDR1 MNHEY and CDR2 SVGAGI. The CDR3 is CASRDRGLEQYF. CDR3 bases: TGTGCCAGCAGGGACAGGGGCCTCGAGCAGTACTTC.

This clonotype was picked up a small number of times. CDR3 nucleotide sequence: TGTGCCAGCAGCTTACTCACAGTGTCCGAGCAGTACTTC. Translated: CASSLLTVSEQYF. This chain joins TRBV5-5 and TRBJ2-7; D gene uncertain. The CDR3 is 13 residues long. The germline V gene has CDR1 SGHKS and CDR2 YYEKEE (reference sequence). The V end was cut by 2 bases, the J end by 6 bases, with 12 bases between.

This clonotype was detected ten times or more. V usage is TRBV27 and J usage is TRBJ2-7, with D possibly matching TRBD1 (5 bases). CDR1 is MNHEY, CDR2 SMNVEV, per germline (reference sequence). V was trimmed by 0 bases and J by 3 bases, leaving 9 bases between them. The CDR3 runs to 14 residues. CDR3 protein: CASSLSGAVYEQYF. DNA of the CDR3: TGTGCCAGCAGTTTATCAGGGGCGGTCTACGAGCAGTACTTC.

This clonotype was detected a few times. This chain joins TRBV11-2 and TRBJ2-7; 8 bases align to TRBD2. This CDR3 contains 18 residues. Germline values: CDR1 SGHAT, CDR2 FQNNGV. Trimming removed 2 bases from V and 4 bases from J; junction bases left unmatched: 16. The CDR3 reads CASSLLPDPGGPGYEQYF. The CDR3 nucleotides are TGTGCCAGCAGCTTACTCCCGGATCCGGGGGGGCCTGGGTACGAGCAGTACTTC.

This sequence joins TRBV9 and TRBJ1-3; D is unresolved. This CDR3 is built from 15 residues. Trimming took 0 bases from V and 0 from J, leaving 7 bases between them. Germline loops: CDR1 SGDLS, CDR2 YYNGEE. DNA of the CDR3: TGTGCCAGCAGCGTAGGAAGGGACTCTGGAAACACCATATATTTT. Translating it yields CASSVGRDSGNTIYF.

As to this clonotype: A much larger clone sits a single nucleotide away, making a read error possible. This rearrangement joins TRBV20-1 to TRBJ2-3; TRBD1 aligns across 9 bases. The CDR3 is 16 residues long. Per the germline V gene, CDR1 is DFQATT and CDR2 is SNEGSKA (reference sequence). With 4 bases clipped from V and 6 bases from J, the junction kept 14 bases outside the gene matches. CDR3 amino acids: CSATLDDRGFWDTQYF. In DNA, the CDR3 is TGCAGTGCTACGCTAGATGACAGGGGGTTTTGGGATACGCAGTATTTT.

In this sample, this clonotype turned up many times. V and J are TRBV9 and TRBJ2-7, with D perhaps matching TRBD1 (5 bases). Germline CDR1 SGDLS, CDR2 YYNGEE. This CDR3 has 13 amino acids. Trimming removed 0 bases from V and 7 bases from J, with 11 bases in between. The CDR3: CASSVAGHGEQYF. The CDR3, as DNA: TGTGCCAGCAGCGTAGCCGGACACGGAGAGCAGTACTTC.

The chain's CDR3 is CASSQDYETEAFF. CDR3 DNA sequence: TGCGCCAGCAGCCAAGATTACGAAACTGAAGCTTTCTTT. The chain uses TRBV4-1 and TRBJ1-1; D call uncertain. Trimming shortened V by 0 bases and J by 5 bases, and 7 bases separated the two germline ends. The CDR3 covers 13 residues. Per germline, CDR1 MGHRA and CDR2 YSYEKL.

This clonotype has just a few counts. The chain has TRBV20-1 and TRBJ2-3; 14 nucleotides line up with TRBD2. The length of the CDR3 is 20 residues. In germline, CDR1 is DFQATT, CDR2 SNEGSKA (reference sequence). V shed 2 bases and J 1 base; nucleotides not matched to a gene: 14. The CDR3 DNA sequence: TGCAGTGCTAGATGGGGGACTAGCGGGAGCAAGTCGACTGGCACAGATACGCAGTATTTT. Translating it yields CSARWGTSGSKSTGTDTQYF.

V and J are TRBV2 and TRBJ2-3; no clear D. The CDR3 is 14 amino acids. Germline lookup yields CDR1 SNHLY and CDR2 FYNNEI. V was pared by 6 bases and J by 1 base, with 11 bases between. This CDR3 is CASSASVGTDTQYF. DNA for the CDR3: TGTGCCAGCAGCGCCTCCGTGGGCACAGATACGCAGTATTTT.

Turning to this clonotype: A clone one base away is much larger, so this may be a read error. The rearrangement links TRBV7-3 to TRBJ2-3, with 10 bases lining up with TRBD2. Germline CDR1 and CDR2: SGHTA and FQGTGA. The length of the CDR3 is 18 residues. The CDR3 bases are TGTGCCGGCAGCTTAGCGGCTAGCGGGAGTTTTAATACAGATACGCAGTATTTT. Protein sequence: CAGSLAASGSFNTDTQYF.

This clonotype was found many times. The rearrangement links TRBV7-2 to TRBJ2-3; the D gene is possibly TRBD1 (6 bases). CDR3 length: 16 residues. Germline V gene lookup returns CDR1 SGHTA and CDR2 FQGNSA. Trimming removed 5 bases from V and 2 bases from J, with 17 bases in between. CDR3 in amino acids: CASSARQVLITDTQYF. The CDR3 DNA is TGTGCCAGCAGCGCCCGACAGGTCTTAATCACAGATACGCAGTATTTT.

Note on this clonotype: Since the CDR3 does not end with the conserved phenylalanine or tryptophan, this likely comes from a read error. The chain is built from TRBV15 and TRBJ2-7; D is unclear. Trimming removed 4 bases from V and 0 bases from J, with 16 bases in between. There are 16 residues in the CDR3. Germline V gene data show CDR1 as LNHNV and CDR2 as YYDKDF (reference sequence). This CDR3 is CATSTSDRFNSYEQYL. In nucleotides, the CDR3 is TGTGCCACCAGCACCTCCGACCGCTTTAACTCCTACGAGCAGTACCTC.

This clonotype was counted many times. The chain employs TRBV7-8 and TRBJ2-3; 10 bases are shared with TRBD2. Looked up from germline, CDR1 is SGHVS and CDR2 is FQNEAQ. CDR3 length equals 13 residues. After removal of 3 bases from V and 10 bases from J, the junction contained 4 bases not matched to a gene. Here the CDR3 DNA reads TGTGCCAGCAGCTTTGCCGGGACTAGCGCGCAGTATTTT. This gives the protein CASSFAGTSAQYF.

The table lists this clonotype with many counts. This chain links TRBV5-6 with TRBJ1-5; a possible D gene is TRBD1 (6 bases). The CDR3 has 16 amino acids. The germline CDR1 and CDR2 sequences are SGHDT and YYEEEE. V was trimmed by 4 bases and J by 0 bases, leaving 14 bases between them. CDR3 amino acids: CASSLRRTDSNQPQHF. CDR3 coding DNA: TGTGCCAGCAGCCTCCGGCGGACAGATAGCAATCAGCCCCAGCATTTT.

This clonotype was seen a few times. The chain employs TRBV6-5 and TRBJ1-1; no firm D call. CDR1 is MNHEY and CDR2 is SVGAGI in the germline V gene. V dropped 5 bases and J dropped 5 bases, with 12 bases sitting between them. The CDR3 has 13 residues. This CDR3 reads CASSLLDGTEAFF. Written as DNA, the CDR3 is TGTGCCAGCAGTCTGCTCGACGGAACTGAAGCTTTCTTT.